These T cell receptor beta chains were read from a single sample in a study of long-term antiretroviral therapy in people with HIV. Profiled with immunoSEQ multiplex PCR; TCRdb holds only in-frame clones, not every one. The repertoire consists of approximately 16,000 clones, with approximately 80% occurring once and the leading ten covering roughly 13%. Specimen: unsorted PBMCs, collected around 3.2 years after starting antiretroviral therapy. The receptors shown here come from a woman aged 40 to 55 with HIV. Each CDR3 is given with its conserved first and last residue. D genes are given only for firm matches. Rows give clone size only sometimes, using once, few, many, or a class for an expanded clone.

TRBJ1-2	TRBV5-4	medium-sized	TRBD1	CASSETGRYTF	TGTGCCAGCAGCGAGACAGGGAGGTACACCTTC
TRBJ1-1	TRBV2	few	TRBD1	CASSFTGVTEAFF	TGTGCCAGCAGTTTCACAGGGGTGACTGAAGCTTTCTTT
TRBJ1-5	TRBV2	-	TRBD1	CASSSGQGEHQPQHF	TGTGCCAGCAGTTCAGGACAGGGGGAACATCAGCCCCAGCATTTT
TRBJ2-5	TRBV10-3	-	TRBD1	CAISKQGAETQYF	TGTGCCATAAGCAAACAGGGGGCAGAGACCCAGTACTTC
TRBJ2-6	TRBV4-2	once	-	CASSPATGSGANVLTF	TGTGCCAGCAGCCCAGCTACAGGTTCTGGGGCCAACGTCCTGACTTTC
TRBJ1-1	TRBV11-2	-	-	CASSTEPRGGHTEAFF	TGTGCCAGCAGCACCGAACCTCGGGGAGGGCACACTGAAGCTTTCTTT
TRBJ1-4	TRBV18	-	-	CASSPQGLGELFF	TGTGCCAGCTCACCCCAGGGCCTCGGGGAACTGTTTTTT
TRBJ2-3	TRBV25-1	-	TRBD1	CASRRRTGASTDTQYF	TGTGCCAGCAGAAGAAGAACAGGGGCTAGCACAGATACGCAGTATTTT
TRBJ2-1	TRBV6-1	-	TRBD1	CASIGTGGENEQFF	TGTGCCAGCATCGGGACAGGGGGCGAAAATGAGCAGTTCTTC
TRBJ2-5	TRBV10-3	-	-	CAISSGTSYETQYF	TGTGCCATCTCGTCTGGCACTTCGTATGAGACCCAGTACTTC
TRBJ2-1	TRBV27	-	-	CASSRSSYNEQFF	TGTGCCAGCAGTCGAAGTTCCTACAATGAGCAGTTCTTC
TRBJ2-5	TRBV19	-	-	CASSPRGGRETQYF	TGTGCCAGTAGTCCTAGGGGGGGACGAGAGACCCAGTACTTC
TRBJ1-1	TRBV19	-	-	CASSQRRTANTEAFF	TGTGCCAGTAGCCAAAGGCGGACAGCTAACACTGAAGCTTTCTTT
TRBJ2-3	TRBV19	hyperexpanded	TRBD2	CASSIASAGGPDTQYF	TGTGCCAGTAGTATAGCTTCAGCGGGGGGCCCGGATACGCAGTATTTT
TRBJ1-1	TRBV11-3	-	-	CASSLAPRGTEAFF	TGTGCCAGCAGCTTAGCTCCGAGGGGCACTGAAGCTTTCTTT
TRBJ1-2	TRBV9	-	TRBD1	CASSLQGGPYGYTF	TGTGCCAGCAGCCTACAGGGGGGACCTTATGGCTACACCTTC
TRBJ1-3	TRBV7-9	-	TRBD1	CASSLARDSRGGNTIYF	TGTGCCAGCAGCTTAGCCCGGGACAGCCGGGGTGGAAACACCATATATTTT
TRBJ1-6	TRBV7-9	-	-	CASSYSGNSPLHF	TGTGCCAGCAGCTACAGTGGTAATTCACCCCTCCACTTT
TRBJ1-6	TRBV6-6	-	TRBD1	CASSPPRQGAVSPLHF	TGTGCCAGCAGCCCCCCTCGCCAGGGGGCCGTTTCACCCCTCCACTTT
TRBJ2-3	TRBV14	-	TRBD2	CASSQPGLAINTDTQYF	TGTGCCAGCAGTCAACCGGGACTAGCGATTAATACAGATACGCAGTATTTT
TRBJ1-3	TRBV7-8	-	TRBD1	CASSPRQGISGNTIYF	TGTGCCAGCAGCCCAAGACAGGGGATCTCTGGAAACACCATATATTTT
TRBJ2-7	TRBV7-9	once	-	CASGRDGAFYEQYF	TGTGCCAGCGGGAGAGACGGGGCGTTCTACGAGCAGTACTTC
TRBJ2-3	TRBV5-6	-	TRBD2	CASSPVGAGGRDTQYF	TGTGCCAGCAGCCCTGTTGGAGCGGGGGGGCGTGATACGCAGTATTTT
TRBJ1-1	TRBV6-7	-	TRBD1	CASSYPGQGVRTEAFF	TGTGCCAGCAGTTACCCGGGACAGGGGGTTCGAACTGAAGCTTTCTTT
TRBJ1-2	TRBV7-9	-	-	CASSLGLAAIGGYTF	TGTGCCAGCAGCTTAGGCCTGGCGGCGATAGGTGGCTACACCTTC
TRBJ2-7	TRBV10-3	-	-	CAISETGSSYEQYF	TGTGCCATCAGTGAGACAGGAAGCTCCTACGAGCAGTACTTC
TRBJ1-4	TRBV5-1	-	-	CASSRDGATNEKLFF	TGCGCCAGCAGTCGAGACGGTGCAACTAATGAAAAACTGTTTTTT
TRBJ2-3	TRBV5-1	-	TRBD2	CASSLVLAASTDTQYF	TGCGCCAGCAGCTTGGTCCTAGCGGCTAGCACAGATACGCAGTATTTT
TRBJ1-1	TRBV2	-	-	CASSGKDSMNTEAFF	TGTGCCAGCAGTGGGAAGGACAGTATGAACACTGAAGCTTTCTTT